Described below is a single T cell receptor (beta chain) sequence and its context. Some clones are missing from TCRdb's copy, which holds only in-frame ones; the method was immunoSEQ multiplex PCR. The repertoire holds about 34,000 clones, with around 86% as singletons. The sample originates from a study of control samples from healthy donors and cancer patients. The germline CDR1 and CDR2 sequences are MNHEY and SVGAGI. The CDR3 loop spans 13 amino acids. J was trimmed by 4 bases and V by 6 bases; bases with no gene match: 4. The chain recombines TRBV6-5 with TRBJ1-1, with 8 bases fitting TRBD1. Sequenced input: PBMCs. This TCR derives from a woman between 40 and 55 years old with lung cancer. CDR3 protein: CASRRTGSTEAFF. As DNA, the CDR3 is TGTGCCAGCAGGCGGACAGGGAGCACTGAAGCTTTCTTT.